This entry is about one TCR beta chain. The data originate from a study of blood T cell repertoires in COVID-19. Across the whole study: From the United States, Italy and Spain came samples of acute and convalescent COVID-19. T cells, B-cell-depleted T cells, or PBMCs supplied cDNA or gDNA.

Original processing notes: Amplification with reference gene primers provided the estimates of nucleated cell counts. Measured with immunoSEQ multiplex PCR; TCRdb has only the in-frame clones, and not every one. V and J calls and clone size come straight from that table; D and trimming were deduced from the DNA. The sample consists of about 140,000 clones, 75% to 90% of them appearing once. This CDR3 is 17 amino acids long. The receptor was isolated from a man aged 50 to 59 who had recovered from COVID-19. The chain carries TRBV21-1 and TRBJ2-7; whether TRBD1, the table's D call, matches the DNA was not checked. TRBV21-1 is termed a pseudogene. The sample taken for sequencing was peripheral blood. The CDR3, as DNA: TGTGCCAGCAGCAAAAAGTTCTCCCACAGGTATTTCTACGAGCAGTACTTC. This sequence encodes CASSKKFSHRYFYEQYF.